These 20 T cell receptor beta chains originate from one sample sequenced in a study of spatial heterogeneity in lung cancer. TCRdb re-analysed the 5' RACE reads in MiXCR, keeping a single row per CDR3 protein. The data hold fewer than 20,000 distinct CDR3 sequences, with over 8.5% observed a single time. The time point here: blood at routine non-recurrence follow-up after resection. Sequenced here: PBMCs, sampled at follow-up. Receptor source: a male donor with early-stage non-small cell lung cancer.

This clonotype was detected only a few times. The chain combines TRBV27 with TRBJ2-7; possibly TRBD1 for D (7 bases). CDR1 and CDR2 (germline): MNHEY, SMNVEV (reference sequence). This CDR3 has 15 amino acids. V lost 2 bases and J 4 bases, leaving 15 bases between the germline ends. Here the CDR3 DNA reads TGTGCCAGCAGTTTACGAGGGGGCGCGGGATACGAGCAGTACTTC. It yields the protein CASSLRGGAGYEQYF.

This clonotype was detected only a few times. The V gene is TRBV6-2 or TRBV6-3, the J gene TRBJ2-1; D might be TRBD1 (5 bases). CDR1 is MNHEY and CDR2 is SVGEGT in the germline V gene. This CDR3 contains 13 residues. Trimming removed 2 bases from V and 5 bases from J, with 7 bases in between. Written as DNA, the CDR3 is TGTGCCAGCAGTTACGGGGCTAACAATGAGCAGTTCTTC. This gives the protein CASSYGANNEQFF.

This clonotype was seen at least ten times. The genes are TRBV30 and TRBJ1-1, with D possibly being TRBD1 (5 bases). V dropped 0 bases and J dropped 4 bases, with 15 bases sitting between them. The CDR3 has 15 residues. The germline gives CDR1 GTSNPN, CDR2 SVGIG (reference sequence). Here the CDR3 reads CAWSVRGVLGTEAFF. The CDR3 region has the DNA TGTGCCTGGAGTGTACGGGGGGTCCTGGGCACTGAAGCTTTCTTT.

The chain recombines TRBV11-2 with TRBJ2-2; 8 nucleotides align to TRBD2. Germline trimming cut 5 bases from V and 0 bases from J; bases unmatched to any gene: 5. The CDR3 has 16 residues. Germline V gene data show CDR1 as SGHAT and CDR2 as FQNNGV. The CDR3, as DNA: TGTGCCAGCAGCGCCCACGGGAGGGCGAACACCGGGGAGCTGTTTTTT. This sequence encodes CASSAHGRANTGELFF.

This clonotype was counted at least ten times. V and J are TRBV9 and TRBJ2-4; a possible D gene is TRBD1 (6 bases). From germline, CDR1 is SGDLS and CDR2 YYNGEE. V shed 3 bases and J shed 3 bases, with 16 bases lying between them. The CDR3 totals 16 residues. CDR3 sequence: CASSATLQGSKNIQYF. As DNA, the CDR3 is TGTGCCAGCAGCGCCACCCTACAGGGAAGCAAAAACATTCAGTACTTC.

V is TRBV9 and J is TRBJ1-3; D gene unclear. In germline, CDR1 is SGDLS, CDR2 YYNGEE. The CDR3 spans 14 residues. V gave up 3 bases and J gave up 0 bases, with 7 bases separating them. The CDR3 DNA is TGTGCCAGCAGCGCCACCGGCTCTGGAAACACCATATATTTT. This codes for CASSATGSGNTIYF.

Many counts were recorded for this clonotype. The CDR3 nucleotides are TGTGCCAGCAGCTCTATTGCGGGCCGCTCCTACGAGCAGTACTTC. Its translation: CASSSIAGRSYEQYF. The chain is built from TRBV11-2 and TRBJ2-7; weak D call: TRBD2 (5 bases). CDR1 is SGHAT, CDR2 FQNNGV, per germline. Trimming took off 4 bases at V and 0 bases at J, with 13 bases between the two ends. This CDR3 region has 15 residues.

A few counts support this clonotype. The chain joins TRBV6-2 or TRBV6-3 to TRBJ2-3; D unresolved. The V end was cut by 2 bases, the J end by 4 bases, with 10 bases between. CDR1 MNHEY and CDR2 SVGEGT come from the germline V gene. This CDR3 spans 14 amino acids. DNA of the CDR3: TGTGCCAGCAGTTACCCCCCCGTACCAGATACGCAGTATTTT. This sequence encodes CASSYPPVPDTQYF.

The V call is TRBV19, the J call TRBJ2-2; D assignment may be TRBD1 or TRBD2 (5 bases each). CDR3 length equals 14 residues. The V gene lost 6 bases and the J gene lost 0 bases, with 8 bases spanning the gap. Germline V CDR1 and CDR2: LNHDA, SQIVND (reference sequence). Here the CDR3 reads CASSTGPNTGELFF. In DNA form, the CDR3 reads TGTGCCAGTAGCACGGGACCGAACACCGGGGAGCTGTTTTTT.

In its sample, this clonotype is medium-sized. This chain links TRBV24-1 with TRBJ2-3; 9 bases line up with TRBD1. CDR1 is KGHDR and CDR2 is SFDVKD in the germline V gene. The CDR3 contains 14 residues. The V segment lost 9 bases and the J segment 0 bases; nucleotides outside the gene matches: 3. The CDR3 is CATGQGLSTDTQYF. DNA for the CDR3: TGTGCCACCGGACAGGGGCTAAGCACAGATACGCAGTATTTT.

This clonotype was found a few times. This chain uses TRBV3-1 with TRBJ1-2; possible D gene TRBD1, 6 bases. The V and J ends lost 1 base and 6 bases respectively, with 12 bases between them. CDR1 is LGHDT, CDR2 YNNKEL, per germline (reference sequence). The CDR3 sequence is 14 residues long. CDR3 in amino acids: CASSQGGGLDGYTF. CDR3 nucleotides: TGTGCCAGCAGCCAAGGTGGGGGCCTGGATGGCTACACCTTC.

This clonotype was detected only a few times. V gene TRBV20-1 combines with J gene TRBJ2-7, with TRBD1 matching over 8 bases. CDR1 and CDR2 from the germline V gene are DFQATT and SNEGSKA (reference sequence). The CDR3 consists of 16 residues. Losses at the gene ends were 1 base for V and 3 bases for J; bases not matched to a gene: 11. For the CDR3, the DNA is TGCAGTGCTAGAGTTAACCCCCGGACAGGGTACTACGAGCAGTACTTC. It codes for CSARVNPRTGYYEQYF.

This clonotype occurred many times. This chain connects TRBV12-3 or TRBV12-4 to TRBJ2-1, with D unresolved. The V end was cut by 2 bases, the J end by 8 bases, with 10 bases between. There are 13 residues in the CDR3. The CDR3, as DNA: TGTGCCAGCAGTTTATTTGGGGTCGATGAGCAGTTCTTC. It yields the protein CASSLFGVDEQFF.

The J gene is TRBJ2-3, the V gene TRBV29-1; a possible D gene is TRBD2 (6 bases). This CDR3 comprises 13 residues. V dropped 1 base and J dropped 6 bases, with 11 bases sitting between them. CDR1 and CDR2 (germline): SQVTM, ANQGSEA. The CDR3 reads CSVEAGASDTQYF. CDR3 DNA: TGCAGCGTTGAAGCGGGAGCTTCGGATACGCAGTATTTT.

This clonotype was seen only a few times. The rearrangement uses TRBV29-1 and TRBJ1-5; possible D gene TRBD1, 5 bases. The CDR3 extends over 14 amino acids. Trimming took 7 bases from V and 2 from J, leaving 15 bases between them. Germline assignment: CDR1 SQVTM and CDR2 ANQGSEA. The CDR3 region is CSALSGGGNQPQHF. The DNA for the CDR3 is TGCAGCGCTCTCAGCGGAGGGGGCAATCAGCCCCAGCATTTT.

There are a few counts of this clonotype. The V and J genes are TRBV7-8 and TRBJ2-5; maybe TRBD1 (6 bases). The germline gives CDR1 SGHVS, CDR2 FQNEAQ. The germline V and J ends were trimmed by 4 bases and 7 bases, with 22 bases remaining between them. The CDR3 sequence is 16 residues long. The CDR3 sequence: CASSSSSRGLKVTQYF. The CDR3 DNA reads TGTGCCAGCAGCTCCTCTTCGAGGGGGTTAAAGGTGACCCAGTACTTC.

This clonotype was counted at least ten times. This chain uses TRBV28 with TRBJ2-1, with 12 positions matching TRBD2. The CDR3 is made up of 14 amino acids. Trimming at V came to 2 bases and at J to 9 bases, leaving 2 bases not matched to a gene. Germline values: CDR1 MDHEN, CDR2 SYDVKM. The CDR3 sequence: CASSLLAGGAEQFF. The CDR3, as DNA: TGTGCCAGCAGTTTACTAGCGGGAGGGGCTGAGCAGTTCTTC.

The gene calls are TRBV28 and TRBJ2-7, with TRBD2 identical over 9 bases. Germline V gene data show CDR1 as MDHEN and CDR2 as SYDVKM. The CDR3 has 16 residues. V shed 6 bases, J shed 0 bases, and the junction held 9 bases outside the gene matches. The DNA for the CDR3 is TGTGCCAGCAGGGGGCGGGAGGGCCTTTACTCCTACGAGCAGTACTTC. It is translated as CASRGREGLYSYEQYF.

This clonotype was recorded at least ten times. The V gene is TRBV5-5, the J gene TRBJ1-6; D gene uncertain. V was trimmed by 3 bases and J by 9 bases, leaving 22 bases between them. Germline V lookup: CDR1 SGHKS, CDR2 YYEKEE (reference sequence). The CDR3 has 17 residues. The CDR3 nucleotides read TGTGCCAGCAGCTCCCCATTTAAGGGCAATGAAGGTTCACCCCTCCACTTT. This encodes CASSSPFKGNEGSPLHF.

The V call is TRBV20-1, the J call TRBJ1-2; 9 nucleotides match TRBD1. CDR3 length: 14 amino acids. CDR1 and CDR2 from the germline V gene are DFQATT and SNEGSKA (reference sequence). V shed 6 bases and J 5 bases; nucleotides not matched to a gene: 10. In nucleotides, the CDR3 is TGCAGTGCCGAAAGTCCCGGGACAGGGTATGGCTACACCTTC. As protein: CSAESPGTGYGYTF.